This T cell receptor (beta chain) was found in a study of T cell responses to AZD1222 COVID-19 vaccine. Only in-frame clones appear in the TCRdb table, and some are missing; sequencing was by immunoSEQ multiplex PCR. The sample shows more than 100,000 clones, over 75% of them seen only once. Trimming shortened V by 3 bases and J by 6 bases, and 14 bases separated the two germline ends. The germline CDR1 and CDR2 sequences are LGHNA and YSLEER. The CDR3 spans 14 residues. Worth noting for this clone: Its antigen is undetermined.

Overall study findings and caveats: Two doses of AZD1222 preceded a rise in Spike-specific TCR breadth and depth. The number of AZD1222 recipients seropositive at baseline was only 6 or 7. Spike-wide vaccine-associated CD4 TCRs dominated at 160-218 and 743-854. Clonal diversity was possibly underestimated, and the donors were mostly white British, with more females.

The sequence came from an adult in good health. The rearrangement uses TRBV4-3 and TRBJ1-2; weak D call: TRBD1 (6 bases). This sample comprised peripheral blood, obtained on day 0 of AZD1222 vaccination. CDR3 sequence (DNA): TGCGCCAGCAGCCACTCAACAGGGACGGATGGCTACACCTTC. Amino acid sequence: CASSHSTGTDGYTF.